In its sample, the clone carrying this T cell receptor beta chain was seen a few times. The entry originates in a study of cytomegalovirus exposure and HLA in healthy donors. Primers included in the PCR were 60 Vbeta and 13 Jbeta primers. Measured with immunoSEQ multiplex PCR; TCRdb has only the in-frame clones, and not every one. The data contain about 140,000 clones, roughly 74% of them singletons. Germline CDR1 is MNHNS and CDR2 is SASEGT. The CDR3 runs 14 residues. Trimming removed 5 bases from V and 0 bases from J, with 5 bases in between. The rearrangement uses TRBV6-1 and TRBJ1-6; unclear D gene. The clonotype comes from a woman aged 18 to 35 in good health and CMV-seropositive. The specimen sequenced was PBMCs. The DNA of the CDR3 is TGTGCCAGCAGTATCAGCTCCTATAATTCACCCCTCCACTTT. It encodes CASSISSYNSPLHF.